The rows below give T cell receptor beta chains drawn from one sample of a study of blood T cells in healthy people across ages. In TCRdb, the 5' RACE reads were re-called with MiXCR into one record per CDR3 protein. The table shows some 710,000 distinct CDR3 sequences, with about 47% occurring only once. Sequenced sample: blood. The receptors shown here come from a man at least 80 years old in good health. Each CDR3 is given with its conserved first and last residue. A D gene is named only where the DNA matches it firmly. Clone size, where shown, is once, few, many, or a class for clones that have expanded.

abundance | j_gene | d_gene | len | v_gene | CDR3aa | CDR3nt
- | TRBJ2-3 | - | 15 | TRBV12-3/TRBV12-4 | CASSLRQLSADTQYF | TGTGCCAGCAGTTTGAGGCAGTTGAGCGCAGATACGCAGTATTTT
- | TRBJ2-7 | - | 14 | TRBV5-1 | CASSFNARNYEQYF | TGCGCCAGCAGCTTCAACGCCCGGAACTACGAGCAGTACTTC
many | TRBJ2-3 | TRBD1 | 14 | TRBV12-3/TRBV12-4 | CASSSGQGLDTQYF | TGTGCCAGCAGTTCGGGACAGGGGCTAGATACGCAGTATTTT
- | TRBJ1-6 | - | 16 | TRBV7-3 | CASSLSGGSYNSPLHF | TGTGCCAGCAGCCTATCGGGGGGCTCCTATAATTCACCCCTCCACTTT
- | TRBJ2-3 | TRBD2 | 16 | TRBV20-1 | CSAFSGLAGPPDTQYF | TGCAGTGCTTTCTCAGGACTAGCGGGCCCCCCAGATACGCAGTATTTT
- | TRBJ2-2 | TRBD2 | 16 | TRBV7-3 | CASSRSSGKHTGELFF | TGTGCCAGCAGCCGATCTAGCGGGAAACACACCGGGGAGCTGTTTTTT
- | TRBJ2-1 | TRBD2 | 15 | TRBV20-1 | CSARVGGSSYNEQFF | TGCAGTGCTAGAGTTGGCGGGAGCTCCTACAATGAGCAGTTCTTC
few | TRBJ2-4 | TRBD2 | 15 | TRBV12-3/TRBV12-4 | CASSLSGGQINIQYF | TGTGCCAGCAGTTTATCGGGAGGCCAGATAAACATTCAGTACTTC
many | TRBJ2-3 | TRBD2 | 17 | TRBV7-2 | CASSLRWGSGRADTQYF | TGTGCCAGCAGCTTAAGATGGGGGAGCGGGAGAGCCGATACGCAGTATTTT
once | TRBJ2-7 | - | 11 | TRBV3-1 | CASSQDWEQYF | TGTGCCAGCAGCCAAGATTGGGAGCAGTACTTC
- | TRBJ1-6 | TRBD1 | 16 | TRBV10-2 | CASSGRQGARDSPLHF | TGCGCCAGCAGTGGTCGACAGGGGGCCAGGGATTCGCCCCTCCACTTT
once | TRBJ2-2 | - | 14 | TRBV6-5 | CASSYAVNTGELFF | TGTGCCAGCAGTTACGCGGTGAACACCGGGGAGCTGTTTTTT
many | TRBJ2-3 | - | 14 | TRBV12-3/TRBV12-4 | CASSLQGGTDTQYF | TGTGCCAGCAGTTTGCAAGGGGGCACAGATACGCAGTATTTT
few | TRBJ1-5 | - | 14 | TRBV12-3/TRBV12-4 | CASSLQGGHQPQHF | TGTGCCAGCAGCTTGCAGGGTGGTCATCAGCCCCAGCATTTT
- | TRBJ1-1 | - | 13 | TRBV7-6 | CASSHYADTEAFF | TGTGCCAGCAGCCATTACGCGGACACTGAAGCTTTCTTT
many | TRBJ2-5 | TRBD2 | 12 | TRBV20-1 | CGGGLAGETQYF | TGCGGAGGAGGACTAGCGGGAGAGACCCAGTACTTC
- | TRBJ2-1 | TRBD1 | 20 | TRBV7-2 | CASSLRFGTGLSISYKEQFF | TGTGCCAGCAGCTTACGCTTTGGGACAGGGCTTTCAATTTCCTACAAGGAGCAGTTCTTC
many | TRBJ2-1 | TRBD2 | 16 | TRBV9 | CASSFLPSGRGVEQFF | TGTGCCAGCAGCTTCCTCCCTAGCGGGAGGGGGGTTGAGCAGTTCTTC
few | TRBJ1-1 | - | 12 | TRBV12-3/TRBV12-4 | CASSHSGVEAFF | TGTGCCAGCAGTCATTCAGGGGTTGAAGCTTTCTTT
- | TRBJ1-6 | - | 15 | TRBV4-2 | CASSQLGRANSPLHF | TGTGCCAGCAGCCAACTAGGCAGGGCTAATTCACCCCTCCACTTT
- | TRBJ2-1 | TRBD2 | 15 | TRBV20-1 | CSASGAERSSDEQFF | TGCAGTGCCAGCGGGGCGGAGAGGAGCTCCGACGAGCAGTTCTTC
once | TRBJ2-6 | - | 15 | TRBV12-3/TRBV12-4 | CASSGGFSGANVLTF | TGTGCCAGCAGTGGAGGGTTCTCTGGGGCCAACGTCCTGACTTTC
many | TRBJ2-3 | - | 12 | TRBV4-3 | CASSQALDTQYF | TGCGCCAGCAGCCAAGCCTTGGATACGCAGTATTTT
- | TRBJ2-1 | TRBD2 | 16 | TRBV6-1 | CASSELGGRPYNEQFF | TGTGCCAGCAGTGAATTGGGCGGGAGGCCCTACAATGAGCAGTTCTTC
- | TRBJ2-7 | - | 16 | TRBV7-8 | CASSASVAAGSYEQYF | TGTGCCAGCAGCGCAAGCGTCGCGGCCGGCTCCTACGAGCAGTACTTC
few | TRBJ2-1 | TRBD1 | 14 | TRBV5-1 | CASSRQGHGDEQFF | TGCGCCAGCAGCCGACAGGGGCACGGGGATGAGCAGTTCTTC
- | TRBJ2-6 | TRBD1 | 19 | TRBV6-2/TRBV6-3 | CASSPTTGTGVPGANVLTF | TGTGCCAGCAGTCCCACCACCGGGACAGGGGTCCCTGGGGCCAACGTCCTGACTTTC
few | TRBJ2-1 | - | 16 | TRBV10-3 | CAISEVQPRGYNEQFF | TGTGCCATCAGTGAAGTCCAACCCAGGGGCTACAATGAGCAGTTCTTC
many | TRBJ2-1 | TRBD2 | 15 | TRBV15 | CATSRDSGSYNEQFF | TGTGCCACCAGCAGAGATAGCGGGAGTTACAATGAGCAGTTCTTC
- | TRBJ1-2 | TRBD1 | 14 | TRBV3-1 | CASSPQGALLGYTF | TGTGCCAGCAGCCCGCAGGGGGCCCTCCTCGGCTACACCTTC
- | TRBJ2-1 | - | 14 | TRBV7-2 | CASSTGILRREQFF | TGTGCCAGCTCTACCGGGATCCTAAGGCGTGAGCAGTTCTTC
- | TRBJ2-6 | - | 16 | TRBV6-6 | CASSYPTGSGANVLTF | TGTGCCAGCAGTTACCCCACAGGGTCGGGGGCCAACGTCCTGACTTTC
- | TRBJ2-5 | - | 16 | TRBV21-1 | CASSKESKAVQETQYF | TGTGCCAGCAGCAAAGAGTCTAAGGCAGTCCAAGAGACCCAGTACTTC
once | TRBJ2-3 | - | 12 | TRBV20-1 | CSGGGGTDTQYF | TGCAGTGGAGGGGGGGGAACAGATACGCAGTATTTT
few | TRBJ2-7 | - | 13 | TRBV6-6 | CASSDGGSSEQYF | TGTGCCAGCAGTGATGGGGGTTCCTCCGAGCAGTACTTC
- | TRBJ2-5 | TRBD2 | 15 | TRBV7-2 | CASSSTSGRSETQYF | TGTGCCAGCAGCTCGACTAGCGGGAGATCAGAGACCCAGTACTTC
- | TRBJ2-5 | - | 17 | TRBV3-1 | CASSRDLRGEYYNEQYF | TGTGCCAGCAGCCGAGATCTTCGCGGAGAATACTACAATGAGCAGTACTTC
- | TRBJ2-3 | TRBD1 | 12 | TRBV29-1 | CSVRQGADTQYF | TGCAGCGTGCGACAGGGGGCAGATACGCAGTATTTT
once | TRBJ2-1 | - | 16 | TRBV20-1 | CSAIGNSYRDENEQFF | TGCAGTGCTATAGGGAACAGCTACCGGGACGAAAATGAGCAGTTCTTC
once | TRBJ2-5 | TRBD2 | 14 | TRBV4-3 | CASSQGSGGRGQYF | TGCGCCAGCAGCCAAGGTTCGGGCGGGAGAGGGCAGTACTTC
few | TRBJ2-1 | TRBD2 | 16 | TRBV6-2/TRBV6-3 | CASTYLTSGRDNEQFF | TGTGCCAGCACCTACCTGACTAGCGGGAGGGACAATGAGCAGTTCTTC
many | TRBJ2-1 | - | 18 | TRBV24-1 | CATSGGGAELNSYNEQFF | TGTGCCACCAGTGGTGGGGGAGCGGAACTCAACTCCTACAATGAGCAGTTCTTC
few | TRBJ2-5 | - | 13 | TRBV5-6 | CASSTSGVREQYF | TGTGCCAGCAGCACCTCGGGAGTCCGGGAGCAGTACTTC
- | TRBJ2-1 | - | 14 | TRBV28 | CTSSPPGRDNEQFF | TGTACCAGCAGTCCCCCAGGGCGCGACAATGAGCAGTTCTTC
- | TRBJ2-7 | - | 13 | TRBV7-3 | CASSLTADDEQYF | TGTGCCAGCAGCTTAACCGCGGACGACGAGCAGTACTTC
- | TRBJ2-3 | TRBD1 | 15 | TRBV4-2 | CASSQTGQGEDTQYF | TGTGCCAGCAGCCAAACTGGACAGGGGGAAGATACGCAGTATTTT
- | TRBJ2-1 | - | 13 | TRBV9 | CASSAIDDNEQFF | TGTGCCAGCAGCGCTATCGATGACAATGAGCAGTTCTTC
- | TRBJ2-5 | TRBD2 | 15 | TRBV2 | CASKLAGGPRETQYF | TGTGCCAGCAAACTAGCGGGAGGGCCGAGGGAGACCCAGTACTTC
few | TRBJ2-7 | - | 12 | TRBV6-2/TRBV6-3 | CASSDLTYEQYF | TGTGCCAGCAGTGACTTGACTTACGAGCAGTACTTC
- | TRBJ1-2 | - | 13 | TRBV29-1 | CSVEVEANYGYTF | TGCAGCGTTGAAGTTGAAGCTAACTATGGCTACACCTTC
- | TRBJ2-1 | - | 14 | TRBV12-3/TRBV12-4 | CASTPAGTNNEQFF | TGTGCCAGCACCCCTGCCGGGACGAACAATGAGCAGTTCTTC
- | TRBJ2-2 | - | 17 | TRBV11-3 | CASSLDRGTVDTGELFF | TGTGCCAGCAGCTTAGATCGCGGGACTGTGGACACCGGGGAGCTGTTTTTT
few | TRBJ2-1 | - | 16 | TRBV4-3 | CASSQPLRAPVNEQFF | TGCGCCAGCAGCCAACCCCTCCGGGCCCCTGTTAATGAGCAGTTCTTC
- | TRBJ2-3 | TRBD2 | 14 | TRBV2 | CASRGTSGKGTQYF | TGTGCCAGCAGAGGGACTAGCGGGAAGGGTACGCAGTATTTT
- | TRBJ1-5 | - | 14 | TRBV7-2 | CASSYRGEGQPQHF | TGTGCCAGCAGCTATAGGGGGGAGGGACAGCCCCAGCATTTT
- | TRBJ2-3 | - | 15 | TRBV6-5 | CASSYSIGEAGTQYF | TGTGCCAGCAGTTACTCGATAGGAGAGGCAGGTACGCAGTATTTT
once | TRBJ2-6 | - | 14 | TRBV20-1 | CSARVGVGTNVLTF | TGCAGTGCTAGAGTAGGAGTAGGGACCAACGTCCTGACTTTC
- | TRBJ2-7 | - | 16 | TRBV7-2 | CASSGWRAGSSYEQYF | TGTGCCAGCAGCGGATGGCGCGCAGGTAGCTCCTACGAGCAGTACTTC
- | TRBJ2-6 | - | 16 | TRBV12-3/TRBV12-4 | CASSLQPTSGANVLTF | TGTGCCAGCAGTTTGCAACCGACCTCTGGGGCCAACGTCCTGACTTTC